The 30 T cell receptor beta chains below were found in one sample sequenced in a study of technical replicates of blood from a handful of donors. This table comes from immunoSEQ multiplex PCR, and its TCRdb copy is limited to in-frame clones, with some not included. Found here are 14,000 or so clones, 84% of them singletons; the top ten hold approximately 10%. The specimen sequenced was PBMCs. These receptor sequences come from a human donor in good health.

This chain connects TRBV2 to TRBJ1-5, with 10 positions matching TRBD1. The CDR3 runs to 18 residues. Per the germline V gene, CDR1 is SNHLY and CDR2 is FYNNEI. V lost 3 bases and J lost 0; bases outside the gene matches: 8. The CDR3 spells CASSDLGQGFYSNQPQHF. The DNA for the CDR3 is TGTGCCAGCAGTGATCTGGGACAGGGGTTTTATAGCAATCAGCCCCAGCATTTT.

This clone was counted between two and nine times. J is TRBJ2-1 and V is TRBV28; D perhaps matches TRBD1 (6 bases). The germline CDR1 and CDR2 sequences are MDHEN and SYDVKM. The CDR3 totals 14 residues. The V end was cut by 8 bases, the J end by 1 base, with 12 bases between. Here the CDR3 reads CASRWDNSYNEQFF. CDR3 nucleotide sequence: TGTGCCAGCCGCTGGGACAATTCCTACAATGAGCAGTTCTTC.

The chain combines TRBV4-1 with TRBJ2-7, with 11 positions matching TRBD1. The V gene end was trimmed by 5 bases and the J gene end by 3 bases; junction bases not matched to a gene: 6. The CDR3 extends over 15 amino acids. Germline V CDR1 and CDR2: MGHRA, YSYEKL. CDR3 loop: CASSSGTGGLYEQYF. DNA of the CDR3: TGCGCCAGCAGCTCCGGGACAGGGGGGCTCTACGAGCAGTACTTC.

The chain employs TRBV15 and TRBJ2-2; 11 positions match TRBD2. This CDR3 comprises 18 residues. Looked up from germline, CDR1 is LNHNV and CDR2 is YYDKDF (reference sequence). V was clipped by 0 bases and J by 8 bases; unmatched bases: 11. The CDR3 spells CATSRERILAGEMGELFF. CDR3 nucleotide sequence: TGTGCCACCAGCAGAGAGCGGATACTAGCGGGAGAGATGGGGGAGCTGTTTTTT.

This chain connects TRBV10-3 to TRBJ2-2, with 8 nucleotides matching TRBD1. J was trimmed by 1 base and V by 6 bases; bases with no gene match: 4. This CDR3 is 15 amino acids long. Germline loops: CDR1 ENHRY, CDR2 SYGVKD. The CDR3 sequence is CAISRDRRNTGELFF. The CDR3 coding sequence is TGTGCCATCAGCCGGGACAGGCGGAACACCGGGGAGCTGTTTTTT.

The V gene is TRBV5-1, the J gene TRBJ2-1, with TRBD1 matching 7 bases. V shed 0 bases, J shed 5 bases, and the junction held 5 bases outside the gene matches. The CDR3 covers 15 residues. CDR1 and CDR2 (germline): SGHRS, YFSETQ. CDR3 protein: CASSLATGENNEQFF. As DNA, the CDR3 is TGCGCCAGCAGCTTGGCCACAGGGGAAAACAATGAGCAGTTCTTC.

The rearrangement links TRBV7-9 to TRBJ1-3; 10 bases are shared with TRBD1. The trim removed 0 bases at V and 2 bases at J, leaving 1 base unmatched. Germline lookup yields CDR1 SEHNR and CDR2 FQNEAQ (reference sequence). This CDR3 is built from 16 residues. Here the CDR3 reads CASSLAGTGAGNTIYF. The CDR3 DNA sequence: TGTGCCAGCAGCTTAGCGGGGACAGGGGCTGGAAACACCATATATTTT.

V and J are TRBV18 and TRBJ1-3; 8 bases map to TRBD1. V was clipped by 0 bases and J by 1 base; unmatched bases: 5. CDR1 KGHSH and CDR2 LQKENI come from the germline V gene. This CDR3 has 17 residues. The CDR3 DNA sequence: TGTGCCAGCTCACCACCGGAAAACAGGGGGTCTGGAAACACCATATATTTT. Translating gives CASSPPENRGSGNTIYF.

The chain links TRBV29-1 to TRBJ1-1; maybe TRBD1 (5 bases). V was trimmed by 6 bases and J by 3 bases, leaving 14 bases between them. This CDR3 is 13 amino acids long. Germline-derived CDR1 and CDR2 are SQVTM and ANQGSEA. As DNA, the CDR3 is TGCAGCGTGAGGAGCGGGGGAGACACTGAAGCTTTCTTT. Translated, it gives CSVRSGGDTEAFF.

This clone was counted once. This sequence joins TRBV2 and TRBJ2-7, with D possibly being TRBD2 (6 bases). The CDR3 covers 13 residues. Deletions cut 7 bases from V and 4 bases from J, with 14 bases between. The germline gives CDR1 SNHLY, CDR2 FYNNEI. The CDR3 here is CASTSGAGYEQYF. The DNA of the CDR3 is TGTGCCAGCACCTCCGGGGCGGGGTACGAGCAGTACTTC.

The chain carries TRBV19 and TRBJ1-1, with D tentatively TRBD1 (6 bases). The CDR3 sequence is 14 residues long. V was pared by 5 bases and J by 2 bases, with 12 bases between. Per the germline V gene, CDR1 is LNHDA and CDR2 is SQIVND (reference sequence). CDR3 sequence reads: CASSPSDSNTEAFF. CDR3 sequence (DNA): TGTGCCAGTAGTCCCTCGGACAGTAACACTGAAGCTTTCTTT.

V is TRBV27 and J is TRBJ1-1, with no clear D. Between the trimmed V and J ends, which lost 5 bases and 0 bases, there was a span of 13 bases. Germline CDR1 is MNHEY and CDR2 is SMNVEV (reference sequence). The CDR3 runs to 15 residues. The CDR3 loop reads CASSPRAGMNTEAFF. The CDR3 DNA reads TGTGCCAGCAGTCCGCGGGCGGGGATGAACACTGAAGCTTTCTTT.

This chain connects TRBV14 to TRBJ2-5, with TRBD2 as a possible D gene (5 bases). The CDR3 has 15 amino acids. The V end lost 1 base, the J end lost 7 bases, and 16 bases lay between the germline ends. Germline CDR1 is SGHDN and CDR2 is FVKESK. CDR3 in DNA: TGTGCCAGCAGCCAAGGTGTCCGGGGTCTGGGGACCCAGTACTTC. Protein: CASSQGVRGLGTQYF.

The V call is TRBV27, the J call TRBJ2-1; D is possibly TRBD2 (6 bases). Trimming stripped 1 base from V and 13 bases from J, with 23 bases between. The V gene's germline CDR1 is MNHEY and CDR2 SMNVEV (reference sequence). The length of the CDR3 is 16 residues. The CDR3 is CASSLYSPDLGGPQFF. As DNA, the CDR3 is TGTGCCAGCAGTTTATATTCCCCGGACTTGGGGGGACCTCAGTTCTTC.

This chain joins TRBV5-1 and TRBJ1-3; D gene ambiguous. V was trimmed by 4 bases and J by 0 bases, leaving 11 bases between them. The CDR3 is 15 residues long. Germline loops: CDR1 SGHRS, CDR2 YFSETQ. Here the CDR3 DNA reads TGCGCCAGCAGCCACGGGTCGATCTCTGGAAACACCATATATTTT. Translating gives CASSHGSISGNTIYF.

The V call is TRBV2, the J call TRBJ2-3, with 13 nucleotides matching TRBD2. CDR1 is SNHLY and CDR2 is FYNNEI in the germline V gene. V dropped 1 base and J dropped 9; count of bases not matched to a gene: 13. The CDR3 runs to 18 residues. The CDR3 DNA reads as TGTGCCAGCAGTGAAGAGGGAGGACTAGCGGGAGCCCTTTCCACGCAGTATTTT. Translating it yields CASSEEGGLAGALSTQYF. The full variable domain, its missing parts supplied by reference TRBV2 and TRBJ2-3, is EPEVTQTPSHQVTQMGQEVILRCVPISNHLYFYWYRQILGQKVEFLVSFYNNEISEKSEIFDDQFSVERPDGSNFTLKIRSTKLEDSAMYFCASSEEGGLAGALSTQYFGPGTRLTVL.

This clone was counted a single time. CDR3 in amino acids: CASSIPPGQGAEQYF. The CDR3 coding sequence is TGTGCCAGTAGTATACCCCCCGGACAGGGAGCCGAGCAGTACTTC. The chain has TRBV19 and TRBJ2-7, with 8 nucleotides matching TRBD1. The CDR3 is 15 residues long. The ends lost 2 bases at V and 6 bases at J; junction bases unmatched: 9. Germline-derived CDR1 and CDR2 are LNHDA and SQIVND (reference sequence).

The chain is built from TRBV4-2 and TRBJ2-5; the match to TRBD1 covers 7 bases. Losses at the gene ends were 4 bases for V and 2 bases for J; bases not matched to a gene: 7. The CDR3 extends over 15 amino acids. Germline assignment: CDR1 LGHNA and CDR2 YNFKEQ. CDR3 DNA: TGTGCCAGCAGCCGGGTCGGGACAGATCAAGAGACCCAGTACTTC. Its protein product is CASSRVGTDQETQYF.

This chain uses TRBV19 with TRBJ1-5; 11 bases are a match to TRBD1. CDR1 and CDR2 (germline): LNHDA, SQIVND (reference sequence). The J segment lost 8 bases and the V segment lost 3 bases, leaving 12 bases of the junction unmatched. CDR3 length: 17 residues. The CDR3 bases are TGTGCCAGTAGTATCCAAGGACAGGGGGCGAGTGGAGAGCCCCAGCATTTT. Amino acid sequence: CASSIQGQGASGEPQHF.

This clone was counted a single time. The chain joins TRBV5-1 to TRBJ2-1; 9 nucleotides match TRBD2. CDR3 length: 15 amino acids. Germline loops: CDR1 SGHRS, CDR2 YFSETQ. V trimming: 3 bases; J trimming: 2 bases; junction bases outside the gene matches: 3. The CDR3 DNA reads as TGCGCCAGCAGCTGGACTAGCGAGACCTACAATGAGCAGTTCTTC. Translating gives CASSWTSETYNEQFF.

The CDR3 sequence: CASSPGLGRYNEQFF. As DNA, the CDR3 is TGTGCCAGCAGTCCGGGGTTGGGGAGGTACAATGAGCAGTTCTTC. The chain links TRBV6-1 to TRBJ2-1; possible D gene TRBD2, 6 bases. V dropped 5 bases and J dropped 4 bases, with 15 bases sitting between them. CDR3 length equals 15 residues. Germline V gene data show CDR1 as MNHNS and CDR2 as SASEGT.

V is TRBV6-1 and J is TRBJ2-1, with 8 bases matching TRBD1. The V gene's germline CDR1 is MNHNS and CDR2 SASEGT. This CDR3 is built from 15 residues. With V trimmed by 2 bases and J by 7 bases, 7 bases remained unmatched. CDR3 nucleotide sequence: TGTGCCAGCAGTGAAATTGGACAGGGTGGGAATGAGCAGTTCTTC. Translated, it gives CASSEIGQGGNEQFF.

The rearrangement links TRBV27 to TRBJ2-5, with D unclear. The CDR3 has 12 residues. The germline V gene encodes CDR1 MNHEY and CDR2 SMNVEV (reference sequence). Trimming left V 6 bases short and J 4 bases short, with 9 bases between. This CDR3 is CASSIIGETQYF. DNA of the CDR3: TGTGCCAGCAGCATCATCGGAGAGACCCAGTACTTC.

The chain links TRBV4-1 to TRBJ1-1; D is unresolved. This CDR3 is 16 amino acids long. Trimming removed 0 bases from V and 3 bases from J, with 14 bases in between. Germline V gives CDR1 MGHRA, CDR2 YSYEKL. The CDR3 bases are TGCGCCAGCAGCCAAGAAAGGCAGTCGGGGTACACTGAAGCTTTCTTT. Residues: CASSQERQSGYTEAFF.

The rearrangement links TRBV4-1 to TRBJ2-1; 13 bases fit TRBD2. The germline V gene has CDR1 MGHRA and CDR2 YSYEKL. The CDR3 loop spans 16 amino acids. Losses at the gene ends were 1 base for V and 14 bases for J; bases not matched to a gene: 11. The CDR3 protein is CASSQGNGTSGNLEFF. The CDR3 DNA reads TGCGCCAGCAGCCAAGGGAACGGGACTAGCGGGAATTTGGAGTTCTTC.

The sample holds one count of this clone. The chain joins TRBV5-1 to TRBJ2-3; 8 bases are a match to TRBD2. The V gene's germline CDR1 is SGHRS and CDR2 YFSETQ. The CDR3 totals 14 residues. V shed 4 bases, J shed 3 bases, and the junction held 4 bases outside the gene matches. This CDR3 reads CASSRGGETDTQYF. CDR3 coding DNA: TGCGCCAGCAGCCGGGGGGGAGAGACAGATACGCAGTATTTT.

The genes are TRBV11-2 and TRBJ1-2; D might be TRBD1 (5 bases). The V end was cut by 5 bases, the J end by 5 bases, with 12 bases between. This CDR3 region has 13 residues. CDR1 and CDR2 (germline): SGHAT, FQNNGV. The CDR3 is CASSPLTVYGYTF. The CDR3, as DNA: TGTGCCAGCAGCCCCCTGACAGTTTATGGCTACACCTTC.

The chain is built from TRBV6-1 and TRBJ2-7; 8 bases line up with TRBD1. CDR1 MNHNS and CDR2 SASEGT come from the germline V gene. The CDR3 runs 15 residues. Trimming took 5 bases from V and 4 from J; bases not matched to a gene: 10. CDR3 bases: TGTGCCAGCAGTATTGGGACAGGCGTTTGGTACGAGCAGTACTTC. This translates into CASSIGTGVWYEQYF.

The chain has TRBV27 and TRBJ1-1; D is perhaps TRBD1 (5 bases). CDR1 is MNHEY and CDR2 is SMNVEV in the germline V gene (reference sequence). The germline V and J ends were trimmed by 5 bases and 4 bases, with 14 bases remaining between them. The length of the CDR3 is 14 residues. The CDR3 sequence is CASSRIREGTEAFF. In DNA form, the CDR3 reads TGTGCCAGCAGTCGCATCAGGGAGGGCACTGAAGCTTTCTTT.

V and J are TRBV27 and TRBJ2-7; D perhaps matches TRBD2 (7 bases). The V end lost 3 bases, the J end lost 2 bases, and 17 bases lay between the germline ends. The CDR3 is 16 residues long. Germline CDR1 reads MNHEY; CDR2 reads SMNVEV (reference sequence). The CDR3 loop is CASSLGGRGATYEQYF. The CDR3 DNA is TGTGCCAGCAGTTTGGGAGGCCGGGGGGCCACCTACGAGCAGTACTTC.